This TCR beta chain was captured by sequencing in a study of beta chain features in type 1 diabetes. Expressed TCRB transcripts were sequenced after all isolated RNA was converted to cDNA. Here immunoSEQ multiplex PCR was the method, and the copy in TCRdb shows in-frame clones only, minus some. The sample yields roughly 500,000 clones, roughly an eighth seen once. This clone appeared a few times. CDR1 and CDR2 (germline): SNHLY, FYNNEI. The CDR3 totals 14 residues. Trimming stripped 8 bases from V and 5 bases from J, with 16 bases between. The receptor's source is a woman between 18 and 30 years old in good health. The sequenced sample was naive CD4+ T cells from blood. The rearrangement links TRBV2 to TRBJ2-1; D not resolved. CDR3 protein: CASLFRGLNNEQFF. DNA of the CDR3: TGTGCCAGCCTGTTTCGCGGCCTTAACAATGAGCAGTTCTTC.